The present T cell receptor (beta chain) was sequenced within a study of CD8 T cells in Susac syndrome. With random hexamers, roughly 0.5 to 1 ug RNA was reverse transcribed. TCRdb used MiXCR to reprocess the immunoSEQ multiplex PCR reads, holding one entry per CDR3 protein. The table has about 210,000 distinct CDR3 sequences, about 95% seen once. Trimming shortened V by 3 bases and J by 0 bases, and 13 bases separated the two germline ends. Germline V lookup: CDR1 SQVTM, CDR2 ANQGSEA. This CDR3 region has 15 residues. Study results and limitations: It was acknowledged in the study that its TCR sequencing and HLA analysis involved a relatively small number of individuals.

Of note for this clonotype: No antigen is known for it.

The T cells that were sequenced for TCR beta were CD8+ and CD4+ cells from blood. The authors negatively isolated CD8+ and CD4+ T cells and FACS-enriched TEMRA cells. The origin of this receptor is a human donor with multiple sclerosis. This chain links TRBV29-1 with TRBJ2-3, with D possibly being TRBD1 or TRBD2 (5 bases each). Sequencing was performed on CD4+ T cells from PBMCs. The CDR3 loop is CSVEREGVSTDTQYF. The CDR3 DNA sequence: TGCAGCGTTGAGAGGGAAGGGGTTAGCACAGATACGCAGTATTTT.